These 14 T cell receptor beta chains came from one sample sequenced in a study of identical twins. TCRdb independently ran MiXCR on the 5' RACE reads; one entry per CDR3 protein. The sample lists approximately 890,000 distinct CDR3 sequences; 9% to 15% were seen once. These data also featured in a second study, about yellow fever vaccine responses in identical twins.

The sequencing input was PBMCs. Source of these receptors: a woman aged 18 to 35 in good health.

This chain links TRBV3-1 with TRBJ2-1, with D hard to call. The ends were cut back, 1 base at V and 9 bases at J, with 7 bases in the middle. Germline V lookup: CDR1 LGHDT, CDR2 YNNKEL (reference sequence). The CDR3 is made up of 12 amino acids. Here the CDR3 reads CASSQVSSEQFF. DNA for the CDR3: TGTGCCAGCAGCCAAGTCTCAAGTGAGCAGTTCTTC.

This clonotype occurred a few times. V is TRBV6-5 and J is TRBJ2-1, with 11 bases that match TRBD1. In germline, CDR1 is MNHEY, CDR2 SVGAGI. The CDR3 loop spans 14 amino acids. V lost 4 bases and J lost 9; bases outside the gene matches: 5. The DNA for the CDR3 is TGTGCCAGCAGTTCCTGGACAGGGGGCGGTGAGCAGTTCTTC. Its translation is CASSSWTGGGEQFF.

The rearrangement uses TRBV3-1 and TRBJ2-1, with no clear D. Trimming took 0 bases from V and 6 from J, leaving 12 bases between them. Germline CDR1 LGHDT, CDR2 YNNKEL (reference sequence). CDR3 length: 15 amino acids. CDR3 coding DNA: TGTGCCAGCAGCCAAGAAGGTCTGGGCCGCAATGAGCAGTTCTTC. As protein: CASSQEGLGRNEQFF.

This clonotype was recorded many times. The genes are TRBV20-1 and TRBJ2-7, with 10 bases that match TRBD1. Germline CDR1 and CDR2: DFQATT and SNEGSKA (reference sequence). Trimming cost V 1 base and J 5 bases; bases outside gene matches: 14. The CDR3 totals 17 residues. The CDR3 bases are TGCAGTGCTAGAGTCCCGGGACAGGGGAACTTACGGAACGAGCAGTACTTC. It translates to CSARVPGQGNLRNEQYF.

This clonotype was counted between two and nine times. The V and J genes are TRBV5-1 and TRBJ2-3; TRBD2 agrees at 12 bases. Germline V gene lookup returns CDR1 SGHRS and CDR2 YFSETQ. The CDR3 length is 17 residues. The J segment lost 2 bases and the V segment lost 2 bases, leaving 6 bases of the junction unmatched. This chain's CDR3 is CASSFRRTSGITDTQYF. The CDR3, as DNA: TGCGCCAGCAGCTTTCGGAGGACTAGCGGGATCACAGATACGCAGTATTTT.

This clonotype has a handful of counts. The V and J genes are TRBV2 and TRBJ2-6; the match to TRBD1 covers 7 bases. The V segment lost 4 bases and the J segment 1 base; nucleotides outside the gene matches: 1. Germline CDR1 reads SNHLY; CDR2 reads FYNNEI. The CDR3 sequence is 15 residues long. The CDR3 loop is CASSGQGSGANVLTF. The CDR3 DNA sequence: TGTGCCAGCAGTGGACAGGGATCTGGGGCCAACGTCCTGACTTTC.

This clonotype occurred a few times. The V and J genes are TRBV7-9 and TRBJ2-2; D is perhaps TRBD2 (5 bases). This CDR3 comprises 14 residues. The V gene's germline CDR1 is SEHNR and CDR2 FQNEAQ (reference sequence). The V end lost 8 bases, the J end lost 2 bases, and 12 bases lay between the germline ends. CDR3 coding DNA: TGTGCCAGCGGCGAGCGGAGAAACACCGGGGAGCTGTTTTTT. Encoded protein: CASGERRNTGELFF.

This clonotype was seen a few times. The gene calls are TRBV4-2 and TRBJ2-7; 8 nucleotides agree with TRBD2. Germline lookup yields CDR1 LGHNA and CDR2 YNFKEQ. V was clipped by 5 bases and J by 2 bases; unmatched bases: 5. The CDR3 length is 14 residues. For the CDR3, the DNA is TGTGCCAGCAGCGTCTATAGCGGGACCTACGAGCAGTACTTC. This codes for CASSVYSGTYEQYF.

The chain has TRBV6-1 and TRBJ2-1, with 7 bases matching TRBD2. Germline V gene sequence: CDR1 MNHNS, CDR2 SASEGT. This CDR3 is 16 amino acids long. The junction had 9 bases not matched to a gene; V was cut back by 6 bases and J by 1 base. The CDR3 nucleotides are TGTGCCAGCAGGGACCGAAGCGGGGTGTCCTACAATGAGCAGTTCTTC. This translates into CASRDRSGVSYNEQFF.

The chain combines TRBV6-1 with TRBJ2-1; tentatively, D is TRBD2 (6 bases). Per the germline V gene, CDR1 is MNHNS and CDR2 is SASEGT. Trimming took off 9 bases at V and 2 bases at J, with 11 bases between the two ends. The CDR3 length is 13 residues. This CDR3 is CARRRVPYNEQFF. The CDR3 DNA reads as TGTGCCAGGCGGAGGGTTCCCTACAATGAGCAGTTCTTC.

The chain uses TRBV6-1 and TRBJ2-7; D may be TRBD1 (5 bases). V lost 6 bases, J lost 0 bases, and 12 bases lay in between. CDR3 length equals 14 residues. CDR1 and CDR2 from the germline V gene are MNHNS and SASEGT. CDR3 protein: CASRIDSFSYEQYV. For the CDR3, the DNA is TGTGCCAGCAGAATTGACAGTTTCTCCTACGAGCAGTACGTC.

A few counts support this clonotype. The chain uses TRBV28 and TRBJ2-3; D ambiguous. Per the germline V gene, CDR1 is MDHEN and CDR2 is SYDVKM. This CDR3 has 12 residues. V lost 7 bases and J 2 bases, leaving 7 bases between the germline ends. CDR3 DNA: TGTGCCAGCAAACGGACCACAGATACGCAGTATTTT. As protein: CASKRTTDTQYF.

This clonotype was observed a handful of times. The junction departs from germline at one end; a sequencing error may be responsible. The chain has TRBV5-1 and TRBJ2-2; D is uncertain. CDR3 length: 15 residues. Germline V CDR1 and CDR2: SGHRS, YFSETQ. Here the CDR3 DNA reads TGCGCCAGCGGCTTGGGTCATCCGAACACCGGGGAGCTGTTTTTT. Amino acids: CASGLGHPNTGELFF.

The V call is TRBV2, the J call TRBJ2-7; 8 nucleotides agree with TRBD2. The germline V gene encodes CDR1 SNHLY and CDR2 FYNNEI. CDR3 length: 15 amino acids. Trimming removed 8 bases from V and 5 bases from J; junction bases left unmatched: 14. The CDR3: CASSWREEGWNEQYF. The CDR3, as DNA: TGTGCCAGCTCATGGCGGGAGGAGGGATGGAACGAGCAGTACTTC.